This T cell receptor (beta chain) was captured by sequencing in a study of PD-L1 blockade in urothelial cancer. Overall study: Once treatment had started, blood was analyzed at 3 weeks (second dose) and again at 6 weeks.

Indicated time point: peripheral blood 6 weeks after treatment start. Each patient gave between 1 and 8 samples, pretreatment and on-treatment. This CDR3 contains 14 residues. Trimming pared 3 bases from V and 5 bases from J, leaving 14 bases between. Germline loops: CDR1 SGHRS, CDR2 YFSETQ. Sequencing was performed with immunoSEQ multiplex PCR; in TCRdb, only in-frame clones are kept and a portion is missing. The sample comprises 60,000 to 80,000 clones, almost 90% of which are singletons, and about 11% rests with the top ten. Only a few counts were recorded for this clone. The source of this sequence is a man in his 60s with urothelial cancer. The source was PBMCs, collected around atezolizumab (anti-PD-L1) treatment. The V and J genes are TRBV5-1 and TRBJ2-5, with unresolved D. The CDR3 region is CASSSDTSRETQYF. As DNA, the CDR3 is TGCGCCAGCAGCTCAGACACTTCTCGGGAGACCCAGTACTTC.